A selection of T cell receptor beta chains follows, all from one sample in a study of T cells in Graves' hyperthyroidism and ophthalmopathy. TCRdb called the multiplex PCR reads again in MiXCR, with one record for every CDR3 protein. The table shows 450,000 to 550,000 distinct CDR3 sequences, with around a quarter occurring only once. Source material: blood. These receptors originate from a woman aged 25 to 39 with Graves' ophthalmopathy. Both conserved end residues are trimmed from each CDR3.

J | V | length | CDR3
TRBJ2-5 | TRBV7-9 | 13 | ASSLQGLVQETQY
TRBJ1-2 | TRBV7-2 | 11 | ASSLVLVSGYT
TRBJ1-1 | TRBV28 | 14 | ASSFPGHIGGTEAF
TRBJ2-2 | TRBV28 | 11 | ASSLRSYGELF
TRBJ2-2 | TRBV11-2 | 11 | ASSGTGTGELF
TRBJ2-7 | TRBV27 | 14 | ASSPRSGSVFYEQY
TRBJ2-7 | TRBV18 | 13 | ASSTGTGRAYEQY
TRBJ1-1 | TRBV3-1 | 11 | ASSQDVQTEAF
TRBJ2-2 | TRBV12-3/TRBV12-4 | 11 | ASKVRVIGELF
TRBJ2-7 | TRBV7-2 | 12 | ASKGETWNYEQY
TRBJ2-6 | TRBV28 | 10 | ASRWEGDVLT